The rows below give T cell receptor beta chains drawn from one sample of a study of blood T cell repertoires in COVID-19. The table came from immunoSEQ multiplex PCR; TCRdb's copy has only in-frame clones and leaves some out. The table records 150,000 to 200,000 clones, roughly 83% of them present only once. Sequenced sample: PBMCs or T cells enriched from blood (not recorded which). The source of these receptors is a man aged 65 to 79 who had been exposed to COVID-19. Both conserved end residues are part of each CDR3. The D gene is left open where the match is weak. Size tells how often a clone was seen (once, few, many) or the class of an expanded clone, and some rows leave it out.

clone_size	d_call	v_call	j_call	cdr3_aa	cdr3_nt
.	TRBD1	TRBV19	TRBJ2-7	CASSTAQGEVYEQYF	TGTGCCAGTAGTACCGCACAGGGGGAGGTCTACGAGCAGTACTTC
.	.	TRBV5-1	TRBJ2-3	CASSLVAGTDTQYF	TGCGCCAGCAGCTTGGTTGCAGGCACAGATACGCAGTATTTT
.	TRBD2	TRBV7-9	TRBJ2-5	CASSSLGGLANQETQYF	TGTGCCAGCAGCTCCCTGGGAGGACTAGCGAACCAAGAGACCCAGTACTTC
.	.	TRBV5-1	TRBJ1-4	CASSLGQGEKLFF	TGCGCCAGCAGCTTGGGCCAGGGTGAAAAACTGTTTTTT
once	TRBD1	TRBV19	TRBJ2-2	CASRTGVNTGELFF	TGTGCCAGTAGAACAGGGGTGAACACCGGGGAGCTGTTTTTT
.	.	TRBV10-3	TRBJ1-6	CAISEKVPGLDSPLHF	TGTGCCATCAGTGAGAAGGTACCGGGTCTCGATTCACCCCTCCACTTT
few	.	TRBV7-8	TRBJ2-7	CASSRGVLSSYEQYF	TGTGCCAGCAGCCGAGGGGTACTATCCTCCTACGAGCAGTACTTC
once	TRBD1	TRBV18	TRBJ1-2	CASSALGTQGGFGYTF	TGTGCCAGCTCAGCGCTTGGGACGCAGGGGGGATTTGGCTACACCTTC
.	.	TRBV18	TRBJ1-4	CASSRQVNEKLFF	TGTGCCAGCTCACGGCAGGTTAATGAAAAACTGTTTTTT
.	.	TRBV27	TRBJ1-5	CASSPQGSNQPQHF	TGTGCCAGCAGTCCTCAGGGAAGCAATCAGCCCCAGCATTTT
.	TRBD1	TRBV5-1	TRBJ2-1	CASSLALGEGGNNEQFF	TGCGCCAGCAGCTTGGCTTTGGGGGAAGGGGGCAACAATGAGCAGTTCTTC
.	.	TRBV3-1/TRBV3-2	TRBJ2-3	CASRQRRNGRSTDTQYF	TGTGCCAGCAGACAACGCCGGAACGGGAGAAGCACAGATACGCAGTATTTT
.	TRBD2	TRBV14	TRBJ2-1	CASSQAYHTPSGRGDEQFF	TGTGCCAGCAGCCAAGCTTATCATACTCCTAGCGGGCGAGGGGATGAGCAGTTCTTC
.	TRBD1	TRBV18	TRBJ1-3	CASSPGQGGNTIYF	TGTGCCAGCTCTCCAGGACAGGGTGGAAACACCATATATTTT
once	TRBD2	TRBV5-1	TRBJ2-2	CASSLPSGTGELFF	TGCGCCAGCAGCTTGCCTAGCGGGACTGGGGAGCTGTTTTTT
once	TRBD1	TRBV6-1	TRBJ2-3	CASSEQTGYGQYF	TGTGCCAGCAGTGAACAGACAGGGTATGGGCAGTATTTT
.	.	TRBV28	TRBJ1-2	CASSLGGAVTYGYTF	TGTGCCAGCAGTTTGGGGGGGGCCGTGACTTATGGCTACACCTTC
.	.	TRBV21-1	TRBJ1-6	CASSGQGGGNSPLHF	TGTGCCAGCAGCGGACAGGGAGGGGGCAATTCACCCCTCCACTTT
.	.	TRBV28	TRBJ2-3	CASSSPNTFRKDTQYF	TGTGCCAGCAGTTCCCCCAACACCTTCAGGAAAGATACGCAGTATTTT
.	.	TRBV7-3	TRBJ1-5	CASSPLQGQPQHF	TGTGCCAGCAGCCCCCTTCAGGGTCAGCCCCAGCATTTT
once	.	TRBV27	TRBJ2-3	CASSLTSSTDTQYF	TGTGCCAGCAGTCTAACTTCTAGCACAGATACGCAGTATTTT
.	.	TRBV10-3	TRBJ2-5	CAISKDARETQYF	TGTGCCATCAGTAAAGATGCTCGGGAGACCCAGTACTTC
.	.	TRBV25-1	TRBJ1-4	CASRQANEKLFF	TGTGCCAGCAGACAGGCTAATGAAAAACTGTTTTTT
.	TRBD1	TRBV5-1	TRBJ1-6	CASSLDQGANSPLHF	TGCGCCAGCAGCTTGGATCAGGGGGCGAATTCACCCCTCCACTTT
.	TRBD1	TRBV28	TRBJ2-2	CASSLTGGRTGELFF	TGTGCCAGCAGCCTTACAGGGGGCCGTACCGGGGAGCTGTTTTTT
.	.	TRBV4-3	TRBJ1-1	CASSAEAGGNTEAFF	TGCGCCAGCAGCGCCGAAGCCGGGGGGAACACTGAAGCTTTCTTT
.	.	TRBV27	TRBJ1-5	CASSSSGGRGNQPQHF	TGTGCCAGCAGTTCCTCGGGAGGGCGAGGCAATCAGCCCCAGCATTTT
.	.	TRBV2	TRBJ2-5	CASTPGAPTQQETQYF	TGTGCCAGCACGCCAGGCGCCCCGACCCAACAAGAGACCCAGTACTTC
.	.	TRBV28	TRBJ1-2	CASSFRFRGYTF	TGTGCCAGCAGTTTTCGGTTCCGGGGCTACACCTTC
.	.	TRBV5-1	TRBJ1-1	CASTLWGGNTEAFF	TGCGCCAGTACCCTATGGGGCGGGAACACTGAAGCTTTCTTT
.	.	TRBV20-1	TRBJ1-3	CSASQVGKGAGNTIYF	TGCAGTGCTAGTCAGGTCGGGAAGGGTGCTGGAAACACCATATATTTT
.	TRBD1	TRBV3-1/TRBV3-2	TRBJ2-7	CASSRQPGQGLNEQYF	TGTGCCAGCAGCCGACAACCGGGACAGGGTCTGAACGAGCAGTACTTC
few	TRBD1	TRBV4-3	TRBJ2-2	CASSPQGGSVNTGELFF	TGCGCCAGCAGCCCACAGGGGGGATCGGTTAACACCGGGGAGCTGTTTTTT
.	.	TRBV12-3/TRBV12-4	TRBJ1-1	CASSFWEGSEAFF	TGTGCCAGCAGTTTTTGGGAGGGATCTGAAGCTTTCTTT
once	TRBD2	TRBV7-3	TRBJ2-1	CASSPKRGPEFF	TGTGCCAGCAGCCCAAAGCGGGGCCCTGAGTTCTTC
.	TRBD1	TRBV5-4	TRBJ2-2	CASRPGQVANTGELFF	TGTGCCAGCAGGCCAGGACAGGTAGCGAACACCGGGGAGCTGTTTTTT